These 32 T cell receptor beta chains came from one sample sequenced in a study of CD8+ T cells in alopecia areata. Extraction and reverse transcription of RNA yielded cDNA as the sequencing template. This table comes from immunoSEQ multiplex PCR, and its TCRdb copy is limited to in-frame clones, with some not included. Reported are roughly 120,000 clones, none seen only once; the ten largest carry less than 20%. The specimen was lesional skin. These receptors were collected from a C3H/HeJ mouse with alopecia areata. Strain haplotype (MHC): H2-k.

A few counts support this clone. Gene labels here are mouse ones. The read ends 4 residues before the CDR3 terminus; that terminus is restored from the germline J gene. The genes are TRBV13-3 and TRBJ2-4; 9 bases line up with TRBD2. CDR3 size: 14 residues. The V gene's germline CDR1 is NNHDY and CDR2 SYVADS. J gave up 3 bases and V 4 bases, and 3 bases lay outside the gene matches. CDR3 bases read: TGTGCCAGCAGTCGGGACTGGGCCCAAAAC. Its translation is CASSRDWAQN. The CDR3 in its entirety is CASSRDWAQNTLYF.

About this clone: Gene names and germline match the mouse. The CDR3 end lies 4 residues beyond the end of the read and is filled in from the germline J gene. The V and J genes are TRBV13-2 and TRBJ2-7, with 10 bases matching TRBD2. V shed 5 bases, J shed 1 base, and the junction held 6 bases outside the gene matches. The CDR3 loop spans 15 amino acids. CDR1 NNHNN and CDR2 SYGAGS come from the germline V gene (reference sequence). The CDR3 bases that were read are TGTGCCAGCGGGGGCAGGACTGGGGGTTCCTAT. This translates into CASGGRTGGSY. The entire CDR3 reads CASGGRTGGSYEQYF.

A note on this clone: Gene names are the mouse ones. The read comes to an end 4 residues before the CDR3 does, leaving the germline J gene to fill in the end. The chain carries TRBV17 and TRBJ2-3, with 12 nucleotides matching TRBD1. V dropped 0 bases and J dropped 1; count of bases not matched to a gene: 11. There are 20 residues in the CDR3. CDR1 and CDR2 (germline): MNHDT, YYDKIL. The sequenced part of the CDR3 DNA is TGTGCTAGCAGTAGAGAAGGGCCCGGGACAGGGGGCATGGGTGCAGAA. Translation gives CASSREGPGTGGMGAE. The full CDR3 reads CASSREGPGTGGMGAETLYF.

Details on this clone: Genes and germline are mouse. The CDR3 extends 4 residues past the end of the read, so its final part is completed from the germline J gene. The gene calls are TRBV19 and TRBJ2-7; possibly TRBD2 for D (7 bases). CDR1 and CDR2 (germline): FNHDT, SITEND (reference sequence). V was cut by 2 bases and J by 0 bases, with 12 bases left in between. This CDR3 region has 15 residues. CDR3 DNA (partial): TGTGCCAGCAGTATTTGGGGGGACATCTCCTAT. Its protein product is CASSIWGDISY. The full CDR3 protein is CASSIWGDISYEQYF.

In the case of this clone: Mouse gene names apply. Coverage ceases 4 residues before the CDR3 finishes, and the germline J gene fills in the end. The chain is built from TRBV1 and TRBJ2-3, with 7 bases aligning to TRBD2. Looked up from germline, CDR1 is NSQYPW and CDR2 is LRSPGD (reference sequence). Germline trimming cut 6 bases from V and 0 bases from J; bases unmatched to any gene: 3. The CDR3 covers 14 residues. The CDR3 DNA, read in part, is TGCACCTGCAGACTGGGGCCTAGTGCAGAA. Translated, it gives CTCRLGPSAE. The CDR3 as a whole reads CTCRLGPSAETLYF. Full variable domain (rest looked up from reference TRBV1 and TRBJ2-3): VTLLEQNPRWRLVPRGQAVNLRCILKNSQYPWMSWYQQDLQKQLQWLFTLRSPGDKEVKSLPGADYLATRVTDTELRLQVANMSQGRTLYCTCRLGPSAETLYFGSGTRLTVL.

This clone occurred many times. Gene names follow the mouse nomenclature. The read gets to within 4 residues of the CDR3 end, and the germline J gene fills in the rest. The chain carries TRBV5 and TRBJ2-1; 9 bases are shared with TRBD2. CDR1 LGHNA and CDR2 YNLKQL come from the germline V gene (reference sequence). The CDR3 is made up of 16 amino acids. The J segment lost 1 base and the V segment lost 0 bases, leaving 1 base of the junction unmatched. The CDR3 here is CASSQDLGGNYAEQFF. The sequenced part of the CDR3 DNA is TGTGCCAGCAGCCAAGATCTGGGGGGGAACTATGCT.

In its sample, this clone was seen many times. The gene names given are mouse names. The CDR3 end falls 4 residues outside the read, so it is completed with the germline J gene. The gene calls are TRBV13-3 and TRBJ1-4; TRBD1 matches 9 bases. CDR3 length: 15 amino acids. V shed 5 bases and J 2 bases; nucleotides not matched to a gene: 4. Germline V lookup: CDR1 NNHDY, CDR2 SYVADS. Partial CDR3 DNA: TGTGCCAGCAGACAGGGGGCCGGGTCCAACGAA. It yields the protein CASRQGAGSNE. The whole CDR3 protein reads CASRQGAGSNERLFF.

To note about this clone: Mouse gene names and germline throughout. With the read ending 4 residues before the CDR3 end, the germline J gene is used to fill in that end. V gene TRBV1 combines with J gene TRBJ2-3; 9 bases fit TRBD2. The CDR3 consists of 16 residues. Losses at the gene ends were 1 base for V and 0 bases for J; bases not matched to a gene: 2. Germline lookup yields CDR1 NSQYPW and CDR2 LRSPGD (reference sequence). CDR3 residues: CTCSAAGTGSAETLYF. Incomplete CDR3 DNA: TGCACCTGCAGTGCAGCCGGGACTGGGAGTGCAGAA.

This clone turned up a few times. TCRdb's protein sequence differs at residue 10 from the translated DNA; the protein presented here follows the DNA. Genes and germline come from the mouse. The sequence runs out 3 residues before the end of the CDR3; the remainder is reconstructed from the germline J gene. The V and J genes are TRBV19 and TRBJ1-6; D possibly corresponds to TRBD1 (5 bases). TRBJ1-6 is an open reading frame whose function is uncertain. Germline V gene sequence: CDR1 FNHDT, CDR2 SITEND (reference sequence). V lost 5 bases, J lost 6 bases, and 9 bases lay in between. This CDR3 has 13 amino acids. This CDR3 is CASSLQGNSPLYF. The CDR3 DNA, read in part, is TGTGCCAGCAGCCTCCAGGGTAATTCGCCC.

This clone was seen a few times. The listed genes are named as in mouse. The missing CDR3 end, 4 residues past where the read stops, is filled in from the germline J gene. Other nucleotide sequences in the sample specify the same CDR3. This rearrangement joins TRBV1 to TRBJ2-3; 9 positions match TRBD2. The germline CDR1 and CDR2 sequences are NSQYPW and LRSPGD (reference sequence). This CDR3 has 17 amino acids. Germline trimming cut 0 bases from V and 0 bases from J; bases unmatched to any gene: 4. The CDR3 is CTCSADLLGGSAETLYF. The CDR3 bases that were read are TGCACCTGCAGTGCAGATCTACTGGGGGGAAGTGCAGAA.

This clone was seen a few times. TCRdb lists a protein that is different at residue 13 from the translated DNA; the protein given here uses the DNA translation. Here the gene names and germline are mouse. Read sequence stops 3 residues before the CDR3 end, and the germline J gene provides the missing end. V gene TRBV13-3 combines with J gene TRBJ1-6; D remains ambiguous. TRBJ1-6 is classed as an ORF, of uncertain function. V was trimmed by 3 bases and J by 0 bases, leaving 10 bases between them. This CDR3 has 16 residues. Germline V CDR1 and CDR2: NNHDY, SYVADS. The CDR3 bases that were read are TGTGCCAGCAGTGTCGACACCCCTTCCTATAATTCGCCC. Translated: CASSVDTPSYNSP. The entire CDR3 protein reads CASSVDTPSYNSPLYF.

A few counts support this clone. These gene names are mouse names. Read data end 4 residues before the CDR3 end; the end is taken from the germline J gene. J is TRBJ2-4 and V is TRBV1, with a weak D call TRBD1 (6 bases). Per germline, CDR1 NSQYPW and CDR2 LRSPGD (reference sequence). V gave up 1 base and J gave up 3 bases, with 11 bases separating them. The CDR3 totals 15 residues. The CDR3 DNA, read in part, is TGCACCTGCAGTGCAGCAGGGGTGGGACAAAAC. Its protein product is CTCSAAGVGQN. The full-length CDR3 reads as CTCSAAGVGQNTLYF.

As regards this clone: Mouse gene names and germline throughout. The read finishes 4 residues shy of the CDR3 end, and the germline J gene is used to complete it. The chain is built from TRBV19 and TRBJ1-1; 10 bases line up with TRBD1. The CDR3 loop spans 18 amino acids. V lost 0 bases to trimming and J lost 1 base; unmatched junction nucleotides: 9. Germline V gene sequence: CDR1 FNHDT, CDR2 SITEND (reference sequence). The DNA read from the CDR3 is TGTGCCAGCAGTATAGCTTGGGGACAGGGGAGGGGAAACACA. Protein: CASSIAWGQGRGNT. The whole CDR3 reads CASSIAWGQGRGNTEVFF.

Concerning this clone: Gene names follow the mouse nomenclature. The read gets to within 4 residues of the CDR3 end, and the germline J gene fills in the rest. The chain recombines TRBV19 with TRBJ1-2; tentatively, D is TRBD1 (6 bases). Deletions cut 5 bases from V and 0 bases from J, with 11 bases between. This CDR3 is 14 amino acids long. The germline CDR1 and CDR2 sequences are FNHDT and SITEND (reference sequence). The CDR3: CASSEQGANSDYTF. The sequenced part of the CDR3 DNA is TGTGCCAGCAGCGAACAGGGAGCAAACTCC.

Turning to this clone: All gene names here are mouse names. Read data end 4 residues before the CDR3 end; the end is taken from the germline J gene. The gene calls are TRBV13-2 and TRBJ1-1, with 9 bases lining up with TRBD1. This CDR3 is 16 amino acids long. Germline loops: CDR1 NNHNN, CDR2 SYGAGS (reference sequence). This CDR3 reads CASGDAPNRGLREVFF. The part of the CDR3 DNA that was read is TGTGCCAGCGGTGATGCTCCGAACAGGGGGCTCAGA.

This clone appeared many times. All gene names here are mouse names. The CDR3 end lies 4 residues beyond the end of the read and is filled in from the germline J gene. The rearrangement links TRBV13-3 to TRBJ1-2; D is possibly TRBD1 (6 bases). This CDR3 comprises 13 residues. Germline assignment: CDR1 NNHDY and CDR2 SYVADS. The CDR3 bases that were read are TGTGCCAGCAGATCAGACAGGAGTTCC. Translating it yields CASRSDRSS. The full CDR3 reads CASRSDRSSDYTF.

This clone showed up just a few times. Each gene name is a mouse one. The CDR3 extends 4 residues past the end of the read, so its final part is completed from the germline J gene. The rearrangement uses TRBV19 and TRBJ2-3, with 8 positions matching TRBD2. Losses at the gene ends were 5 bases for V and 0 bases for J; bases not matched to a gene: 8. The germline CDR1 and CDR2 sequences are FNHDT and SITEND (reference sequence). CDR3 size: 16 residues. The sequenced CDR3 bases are TGTGCCAGCAGACCGCCACTGGGGGAAAGTGCAGAA. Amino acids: CASRPPLGESAE. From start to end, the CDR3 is CASRPPLGESAETLYF.

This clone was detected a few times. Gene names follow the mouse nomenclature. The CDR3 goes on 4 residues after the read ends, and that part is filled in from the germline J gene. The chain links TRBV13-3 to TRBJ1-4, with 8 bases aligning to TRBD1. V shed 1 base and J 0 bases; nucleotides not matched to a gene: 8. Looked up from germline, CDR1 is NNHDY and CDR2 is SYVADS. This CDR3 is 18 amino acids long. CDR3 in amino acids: CASSDPRGRGISNERLFF. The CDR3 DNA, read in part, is TGTGCCAGCAGTGATCCCAGGGGGCGCGGGATTTCCAACGAA.

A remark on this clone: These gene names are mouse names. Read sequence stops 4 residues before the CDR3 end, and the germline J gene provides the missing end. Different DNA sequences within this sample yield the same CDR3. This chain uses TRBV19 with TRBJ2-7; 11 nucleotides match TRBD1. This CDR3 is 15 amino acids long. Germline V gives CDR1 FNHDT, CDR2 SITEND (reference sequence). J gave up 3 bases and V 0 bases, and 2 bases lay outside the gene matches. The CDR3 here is CASSIGGTGGYEQYF. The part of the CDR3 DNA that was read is TGTGCCAGCAGTATAGGGGGGACAGGGGGCTAT.

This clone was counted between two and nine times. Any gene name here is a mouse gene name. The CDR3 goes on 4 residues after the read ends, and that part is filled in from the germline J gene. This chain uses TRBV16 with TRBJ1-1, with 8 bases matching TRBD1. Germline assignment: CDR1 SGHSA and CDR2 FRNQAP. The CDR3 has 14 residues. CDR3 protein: CASSLGTGKAEVFF. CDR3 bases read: TGTGCAAGCAGCTTAGGGACAGGGAAGGCA.

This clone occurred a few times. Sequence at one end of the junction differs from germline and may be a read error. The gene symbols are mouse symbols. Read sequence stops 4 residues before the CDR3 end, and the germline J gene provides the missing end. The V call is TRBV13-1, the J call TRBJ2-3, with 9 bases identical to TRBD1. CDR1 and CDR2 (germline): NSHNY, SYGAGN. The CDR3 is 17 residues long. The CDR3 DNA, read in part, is TGTGCCGGCAGTGACTCCGGGACAGGGAGGAGTGCAGAA. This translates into CAGSDSGTGRSAE. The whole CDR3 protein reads CAGSDSGTGRSAETLYF.

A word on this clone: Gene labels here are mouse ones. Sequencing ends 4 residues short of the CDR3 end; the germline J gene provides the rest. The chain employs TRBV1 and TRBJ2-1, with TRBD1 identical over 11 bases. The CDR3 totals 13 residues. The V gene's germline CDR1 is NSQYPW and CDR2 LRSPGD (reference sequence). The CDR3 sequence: CTCSWDRGTEQFF. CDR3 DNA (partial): TGCACCTGCAGTTGGGACAGGGGGACT.

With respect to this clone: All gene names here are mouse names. The sequenced part of the CDR3 DNA is TGTGCAAGCAGCTTGGGACAGGGGGCAGGCACA. As protein: CASSLGQGAGT. The complete CDR3 reads CASSLGQGAGTEVFF. The chain couples TRBV16 to TRBJ1-1; 12 bases fit TRBD1. The read falls 4 residues short of the CDR3 end, and the missing part is taken from the germline J gene. Trimming removed 3 bases from V and 4 bases from J; junction bases left unmatched: 3. Germline V gene sequence: CDR1 SGHSA, CDR2 FRNQAP. The CDR3 runs 15 residues.

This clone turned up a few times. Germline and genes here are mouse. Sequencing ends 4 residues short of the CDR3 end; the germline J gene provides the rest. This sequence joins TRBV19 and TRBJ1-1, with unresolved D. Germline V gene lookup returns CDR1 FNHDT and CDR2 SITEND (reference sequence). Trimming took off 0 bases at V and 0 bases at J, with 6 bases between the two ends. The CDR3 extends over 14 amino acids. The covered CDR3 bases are TGTGCCAGCAGTATAGCGTCAGCAAACACA. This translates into CASSIASANT. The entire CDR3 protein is CASSIASANTEVFF.

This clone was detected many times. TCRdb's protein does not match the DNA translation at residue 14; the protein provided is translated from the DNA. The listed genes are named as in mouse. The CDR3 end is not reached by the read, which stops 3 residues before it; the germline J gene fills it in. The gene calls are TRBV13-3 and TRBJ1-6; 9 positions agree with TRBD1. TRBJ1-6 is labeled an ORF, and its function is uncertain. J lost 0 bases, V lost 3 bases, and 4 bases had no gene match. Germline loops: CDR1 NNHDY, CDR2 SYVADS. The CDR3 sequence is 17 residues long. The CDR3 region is CASSGDRENSYNSPLYF. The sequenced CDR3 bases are TGTGCCAGCAGTGGGGACAGGGAGAATTCCTATAATTCGCCC.

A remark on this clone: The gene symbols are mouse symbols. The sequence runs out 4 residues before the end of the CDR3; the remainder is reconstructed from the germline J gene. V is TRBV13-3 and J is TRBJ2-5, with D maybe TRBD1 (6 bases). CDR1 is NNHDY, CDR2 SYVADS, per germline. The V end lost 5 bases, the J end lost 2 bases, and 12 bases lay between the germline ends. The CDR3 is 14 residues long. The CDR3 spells CASRQGEGQDTQYF. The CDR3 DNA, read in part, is TGTGCCAGCAGACAGGGTGAGGGCCAAGAC.

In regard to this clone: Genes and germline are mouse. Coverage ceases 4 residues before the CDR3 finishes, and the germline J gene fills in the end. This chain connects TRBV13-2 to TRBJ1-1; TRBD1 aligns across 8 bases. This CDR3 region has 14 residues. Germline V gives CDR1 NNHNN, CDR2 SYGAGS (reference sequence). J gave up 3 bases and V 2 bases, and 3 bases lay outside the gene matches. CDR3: CASGDQGAYTEVFF. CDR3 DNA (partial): TGTGCCAGCGGTGACCAGGGGGCTTACACA.

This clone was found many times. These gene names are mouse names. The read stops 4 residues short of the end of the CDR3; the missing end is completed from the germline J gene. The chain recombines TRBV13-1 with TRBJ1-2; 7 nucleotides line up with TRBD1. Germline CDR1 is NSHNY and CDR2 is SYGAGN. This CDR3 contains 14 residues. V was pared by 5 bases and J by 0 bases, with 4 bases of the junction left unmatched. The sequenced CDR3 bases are TGTGCCAGCAGCCGGGGGACAGCAAACTCC. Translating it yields CASSRGTANS. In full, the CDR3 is CASSRGTANSDYTF.

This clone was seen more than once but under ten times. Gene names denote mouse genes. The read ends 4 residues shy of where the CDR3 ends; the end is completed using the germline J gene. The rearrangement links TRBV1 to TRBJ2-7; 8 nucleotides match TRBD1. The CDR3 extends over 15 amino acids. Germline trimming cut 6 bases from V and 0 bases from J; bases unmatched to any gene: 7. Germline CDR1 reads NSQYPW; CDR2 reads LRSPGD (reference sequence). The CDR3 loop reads CTCRPRDRNSYEQYF. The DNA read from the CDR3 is TGCACCTGCAGGCCCCGGGACAGGAACTCCTAT.

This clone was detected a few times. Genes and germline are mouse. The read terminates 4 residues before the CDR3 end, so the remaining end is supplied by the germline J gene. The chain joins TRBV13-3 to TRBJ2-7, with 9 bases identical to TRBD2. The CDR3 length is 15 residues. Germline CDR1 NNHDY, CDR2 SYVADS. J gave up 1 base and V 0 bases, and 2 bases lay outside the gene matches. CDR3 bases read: TGTGCCAGCAGTGATGTTGGGACTGGGTCCTAT. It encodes CASSDVGTGSY. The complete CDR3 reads CASSDVGTGSYEQYF.

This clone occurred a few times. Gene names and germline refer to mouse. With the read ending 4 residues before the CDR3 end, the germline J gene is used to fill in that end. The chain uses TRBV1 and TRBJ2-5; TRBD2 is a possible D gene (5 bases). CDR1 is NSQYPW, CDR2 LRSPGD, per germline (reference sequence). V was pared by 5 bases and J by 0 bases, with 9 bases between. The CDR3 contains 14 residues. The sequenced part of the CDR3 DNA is TGCACCTGCAGTTCGGACTATAACCAAGAC. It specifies CTCSSDYNQD. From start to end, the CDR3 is CTCSSDYNQDTQYF.

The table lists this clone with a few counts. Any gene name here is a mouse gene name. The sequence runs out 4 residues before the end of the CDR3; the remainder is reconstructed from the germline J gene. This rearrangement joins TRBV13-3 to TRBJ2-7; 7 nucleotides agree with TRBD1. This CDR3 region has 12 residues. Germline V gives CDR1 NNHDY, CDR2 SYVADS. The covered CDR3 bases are TGTGCCAGCAGATCAGGGGGTTAT. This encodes CASRSGGY. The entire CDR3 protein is CASRSGGYEQYF.